These T cell receptor beta chains were read from a single sample in a study of cytomegalovirus exposure and HLA in healthy donors. The table came from immunoSEQ multiplex PCR; TCRdb's copy has only in-frame clones and leaves some out. Altogether roughly 200,000 clones are present, around 82% being singletons, with the ten largest covering roughly 14%. The sample comprised PBMCs. The receptors stem from a woman aged 25 to 39 in good health and CMV-seropositive. The conserved cysteine and the conserved F or W are not part of the CDR3 here.

TRBV28 ASSPTGDTNEKLF
TRBV6-5 ASRSYGTGSYEQY
TRBV10-3 ATGTGDYSPLH
TRBV6-1 ASSGTGESGELF
TRBV30 AWRKTGQSQPQH
TRBV30 AVKAGGDTQY
TRBV19 ASSPGSHRGYT
TRBV9 ASSVVEGGNSPLH
TRBV9 ASSVGSGYNQETQY
TRBV7-9 ASSSGINQPQH
TRBV30 AWSSGGPYEQY
TRBV28 ASSYPFGPGKSGGAPDTQY
TRBV4-1 ASSRGGAFNEQF
TRBV27 ASSSWTGNSPLH
TRBV28 ASRFRDRTYEQY
TRBV4-3 ASSSRQGGTEAF
TRBV6-1 ASSEAAGGGNQPQH
TRBV4-2 ASSQGLAGSYEQY
TRBV11-2 ASSGGLAGVGEQF
TRBV27 ASSLTGVSRNTEAF
TRBV11-2 ASSVNSYPGELF
TRBV4-2 ASSQEVPGSQETQY